Listed here are 26 T cell receptor beta chains from one sample, sequenced in a study of blood T cell repertoires in COVID-19. Profiling relied on immunoSEQ multiplex PCR, and the TCRdb table lists in-frame clones only, not all of them. Altogether some 58,000 clones are present, nearly 95% being singletons, with the ten largest covering around 4.3%. The sample consisted of peripheral blood. The receptors were gathered from a man aged 45-60 years with active COVID-19.

The V gene is TRBV29-1, the J gene TRBJ2-1, with 10 bases fitting TRBD2. Per the germline V gene, CDR1 is SQVTM and CDR2 is ANQGSEA. Trimming cost V 6 bases and J 8 bases; bases outside gene matches: 13. The CDR3 totals 15 residues. CDR3 coding DNA: TGCAGCGTCTCCGGGACTAGCGTCGGGTGGGATGAGCAGTTCTTC. Protein sequence: CSVSGTSVGWDEQFF.

Notes on this clone: This CDR3 is missing its conserved last phenylalanine or tryptophan, likely due to a read error. It is unclear where the CDR3 begins or ends on the DNA, so no DNA is shown, and the CDR3 is as TCRdb lists it. This rearrangement joins TRBV6-5 to TRBJ2-7; the table's D call TRBD1 went unverified against the DNA. The V gene's germline CDR1 is MNHEY and CDR2 SVGAGI. From its first to its last residue, the CDR3 has 13 amino acids. The CDR3 protein is CASSSLTGQSPEI.

This rearrangement joins TRBV7-8 to TRBJ2-7; possibly TRBD1 for D (6 bases). This CDR3 spans 14 amino acids. Looked up from germline, CDR1 is SGHVS and CDR2 is FQNEAQ. Trimming removed 4 bases from V and 2 bases from J, with 12 bases in between. The CDR3, as DNA: TGTGCCAGCAGCTCCAGGGGTTTAACCTACGAGCAGTACTTC. Encoded protein: CASSSRGLTYEQYF.

The DNA for the CDR3 is TGTGCCAGCAGTGCGCACCGGGACAGGGCCAAAAACATTCAGTACTTC. Protein: CASSAHRDRAKNIQYF. The chain joins TRBV6-1 to TRBJ2-4; 8 nucleotides match TRBD1. The CDR3 length is 16 residues. The trim removed 4 bases at V and 1 base at J, leaving 6 bases unmatched. Per the germline V gene, CDR1 is MNHNS and CDR2 is SASEGT.

The chain uses TRBV14 and TRBJ1-6; 8 bases map to TRBD1. Germline V gives CDR1 SGHDN, CDR2 FVKESK. The CDR3 consists of 19 residues. Trimming at V came to 1 base and at J to 4 bases, leaving 12 bases not matched to a gene. This CDR3 reads CASSQGGQDIFRYNSPLHF. The CDR3 DNA sequence: TGTGCCAGCAGCCAAGGGGGACAGGATATCTTTCGATATAATTCACCCCTCCACTTT.

The J gene is TRBJ2-3, the V gene TRBV9; 10 bases map to TRBD2. From germline, CDR1 is SGDLS and CDR2 YYNGEE. Trimming took 6 bases from V and 4 from J; bases not matched to a gene: 5. The CDR3 is made up of 14 amino acids. The CDR3 here is CASNSGGYPDTQYF. CDR3 sequence (DNA): TGTGCCAGCAATAGCGGGGGGTATCCAGATACGCAGTATTTT. The full variable domain, in which reference TRBV9 and TRBJ2-3 provide the parts outside the CDR3, is DSGVTQTPKHLITATGQRVTLRCSPRSGDLSVYWYQQSLDQGLQFLIQYYNGEERAKGNILERFSAQQFPDLHSELNLSSLELGDSALYFCASNSGGYPDTQYFGPGTRLTVL.

This chain connects TRBV11-2 to TRBJ2-5; D may be TRBD2 (6 bases). Germline V gene lookup returns CDR1 SGHAT and CDR2 FQNNGV. V lost 3 bases, J lost 0 bases, and 17 bases lay in between. The CDR3 sequence is 17 residues long. The CDR3 spells CASSFVGGNSYQETQYF. The CDR3 DNA is TGTGCCAGCAGCTTTGTCGGGGGAAATTCTTACCAAGAGACCCAGTACTTC.

The chain combines TRBV5-5 with TRBJ2-7, with TRBD2 identical over 8 bases. The length of the CDR3 is 15 residues. Germline CDR1 reads SGHKS; CDR2 reads YYEKEE (reference sequence). Trimming cost V 0 bases and J 3 bases; bases outside gene matches: 5. CDR3 nucleotides: TGTGCCAGCAGCTTGGAGGCGGGAGGTGTCTACGAGCAGTACTTC. This encodes CASSLEAGGVYEQYF.

The V gene is TRBV5-4, the J gene TRBJ1-2; tentative D call: TRBD1 (5 bases). There are 15 residues in the CDR3. CDR1 is SGHNT, CDR2 YYREEE, per germline (reference sequence). V was trimmed by 2 bases and J by 7 bases, leaving 18 bases between them. The CDR3: CASSFGAGLLSGYTF. CDR3 nucleotides: TGTGCCAGCAGCTTTGGGGCAGGGTTGCTCAGTGGCTACACCTTC.

V gene TRBV5-1 combines with J gene TRBJ2-5, with 7 bases identical to TRBD1. V was pared by 8 bases and J by 1 base, with 11 bases of the junction left unmatched. CDR1 and CDR2 from the germline V gene are SGHRS and YFSETQ. The CDR3 is made up of 15 amino acids. The chain's CDR3 is CASSLTGATQETQYF. The CDR3 DNA reads as TGCGCCAGTTCTCTTACAGGGGCCACCCAAGAGACCCAGTACTTC.

The chain is built from TRBV5-1 and TRBJ1-2; the D is unclear. This CDR3 region has 17 residues. Germline values: CDR1 SGHRS, CDR2 YFSETQ. V lost 4 bases, J lost 5 bases, and 24 bases lay in between. The CDR3 spells CASSHSPPKTAHYGYTF. As DNA, the CDR3 is TGCGCCAGCAGCCATAGTCCCCCGAAAACAGCTCATTATGGCTACACCTTC.

In its sample, this clone was seen once. The chain carries TRBV7-2 and TRBJ2-1, with 7 bases aligning to TRBD1. This CDR3 spans 15 amino acids. Germline lookup yields CDR1 SGHTA and CDR2 FQGNSA. Trimming at V came to 1 base and at J to 2 bases, leaving 2 bases not matched to a gene. The CDR3 DNA follows: TGTGCCAGCAGCTTAGACGGACAGGCCTACAATGAGCAGTTCTTC. As protein: CASSLDGQAYNEQFF.

The chain recombines TRBV7-3 with TRBJ2-7, with D tentatively TRBD2 (6 bases). In germline, CDR1 is SGHTA, CDR2 FQGTGA. The germline V and J ends were trimmed by 2 bases and 0 bases, with 11 bases remaining between them. The CDR3 runs 15 residues. The CDR3 spells CASSLRRGSSYEQYF. The CDR3 bases are TGTGCCAGCAGCTTACGACGGGGGAGCTCCTACGAGCAGTACTTC.

The V call is TRBV7-8, the J call TRBJ2-4; 10 nucleotides agree with TRBD2. V shed 1 base and J 0 bases; nucleotides not matched to a gene: 12. CDR1 is SGHVS and CDR2 is FQNEAQ in the germline V gene. The CDR3 totals 20 residues. CDR3 DNA: TGTGCCAGCAGCTTAGGGGTTTCCAGCGGGGGGGCTCTAGCCAAAAACATTCAGTACTTC. Protein product: CASSLGVSSGGALAKNIQYF.

The chain employs TRBV5-1 and TRBJ1-1; TRBD1 matches at 7 bases. Germline V gene lookup returns CDR1 SGHRS and CDR2 YFSETQ. The CDR3 spans 15 residues. Unmatched junction bases numbered 4, after V lost 1 base and J lost 1 base. The CDR3 coding sequence is TGCGCCAGCAGCTTGACACAGGGGTCGAACACTGAAGCTTTCTTT. This sequence encodes CASSLTQGSNTEAFF.

In this sample, this clone turned up once. This chain connects TRBV7-2 to TRBJ1-5; D call uncertain. CDR1 SGHTA and CDR2 FQGNSA come from the germline V gene. V lost 5 bases, J lost 2 bases, and 10 bases lay in between. CDR3 length: 14 amino acids. The CDR3 here is CASSQAGGNQPQHF. The CDR3 nucleotides read TGTGCCAGCAGCCAGGCGGGTGGCAATCAGCCCCAGCATTTT. Using reference TRBV7-2 and TRBJ1-5 for the parts outside the CDR3, the full variable domain is GAGVSQSPSNKVTEKGKDVELRCDPISGHTALYWYRQSLGQGLEFLIYFQGNSAPDKSGLPSDRFSAERTGGSVSTLTIQRTQQEDSAVYLCASSQAGGNQPQHFGDGTRLSIL.

V is TRBV19 and J is TRBJ1-1; D unresolved. Germline CDR1 LNHDA, CDR2 SQIVND (reference sequence). The V end was cut by 2 bases, the J end by 2 bases, with 6 bases between. The CDR3 length is 13 residues. The CDR3 DNA reads TGTGCCAGTAGTATATCCCTCAACACTGAAGCTTTCTTT. Amino acid sequence: CASSISLNTEAFF.

The chain carries TRBV9 and TRBJ1-2; TRBD1 aligns across 7 bases. V shed 0 bases, J shed 4 bases, and the junction held 3 bases outside the gene matches. CDR1 and CDR2 (germline): SGDLS, YYNGEE. The CDR3 consists of 14 residues. CDR3 sequence: CASSVGQGGYGYTF. The CDR3 DNA reads TGTGCCAGCAGCGTAGGACAGGGAGGCTATGGCTACACCTTC.

The genes are TRBV6-5 and TRBJ2-5; 7 bases match TRBD1. The germline V gene has CDR1 MNHEY and CDR2 SVGAGI. The CDR3 is 15 residues long. Trimming took 5 bases from V and 0 from J; bases not matched to a gene: 6. CDR3 loop: CASSRTQGNQETQYF. The CDR3 bases are TGTGCCAGCAGTCGAACACAGGGGAACCAAGAGACCCAGTACTTC.

This clone was recorded once. The chain is built from TRBV11-2 and TRBJ2-1, with D possibly being TRBD1 (5 bases). The length of the CDR3 is 12 residues. The ends were cut back, 5 bases at V and 12 bases at J, with 14 bases in the middle. Germline CDR1 SGHAT, CDR2 FQNNGV. In DNA form, the CDR3 reads TGTGCCAGCAGCCGATCCTGGACATGGCAGTTCTTC. This translates into CASSRSWTWQFF.

V and J are TRBV7-3 and TRBJ2-7; TRBD1 might be the D (7 bases). This CDR3 contains 16 residues. With 5 bases removed from V and 5 bases from J, the gap between germline ends came to 22 bases. Germline-derived CDR1 and CDR2 are SGHTA and FQGTGA. CDR3 bases: TGTGCCAGCAGCCCAAATGGAGGGGCAGGGGGGCACGAGCAGTACTTC. Translation: CASSPNGGAGGHEQYF.

CDR3 amino acids: CASSVSGITDTQYF. The CDR3, as DNA: TGTGCCAGCAGTGTGAGCGGGATCACAGATACGCAGTATTTT. J is TRBJ2-3 and V is TRBV2; 7 bases map to TRBD2. CDR3 length: 14 amino acids. Germline V gives CDR1 SNHLY, CDR2 FYNNEI. V lost 4 bases and J lost 2; bases outside the gene matches: 3.

V usage is TRBV9 and J usage is TRBJ2-2; D unclear. V lost 4 bases to trimming and J lost 7 bases, with 8 bases between them. This CDR3 comprises 12 residues. CDR1 SGDLS and CDR2 YYNGEE come from the germline V gene. The CDR3 DNA reads TGTGCCAGCAGCCGGGTTCTCGGGGAGCTGTTTTTT. Its protein product is CASSRVLGELFF.

The chain uses TRBV3-1 (or the pseudogene TRBV3-2) and TRBJ2-2; possibly TRBD2 for D (6 bases). V was cut by 1 base and J by 5 bases, with 11 bases left in between. Germline assignment: CDR1 LGHDT and CDR2 YNNKEL (reference sequence). The CDR3 extends over 15 amino acids. The CDR3 DNA reads TGTGCCAGCAGCCAAGGTGTCGGGAGAACCGGGGAGCTGTTTTTT. Protein sequence: CASSQGVGRTGELFF.

The genes are TRBV6-6 and TRBJ2-7, with a tentative D call TRBD1 (5 bases). The CDR3 length is 12 residues. V lost 5 bases, J lost 6 bases, and 11 bases lay in between. The germline V gene encodes CDR1 MNHNY and CDR2 SVGAGI (reference sequence). For the CDR3, the DNA is TGTGCCAGCAGTCCCAGGGTCTCCGAGCAGTACTTC. The encoded protein is CASSPRVSEQYF.

V and J are TRBV5-4 and TRBJ2-5, with 9 bases that match TRBD1. The CDR3 runs 13 residues. V shed 4 bases and J 5 bases; nucleotides not matched to a gene: 3. Germline V gene lookup returns CDR1 SGHNT and CDR2 YYREEE (reference sequence). The DNA of the CDR3 is TGTGCCAGCAGCGCGACAGGGGGGGAGACCCAGTACTTC. Translation gives CASSATGGETQYF.